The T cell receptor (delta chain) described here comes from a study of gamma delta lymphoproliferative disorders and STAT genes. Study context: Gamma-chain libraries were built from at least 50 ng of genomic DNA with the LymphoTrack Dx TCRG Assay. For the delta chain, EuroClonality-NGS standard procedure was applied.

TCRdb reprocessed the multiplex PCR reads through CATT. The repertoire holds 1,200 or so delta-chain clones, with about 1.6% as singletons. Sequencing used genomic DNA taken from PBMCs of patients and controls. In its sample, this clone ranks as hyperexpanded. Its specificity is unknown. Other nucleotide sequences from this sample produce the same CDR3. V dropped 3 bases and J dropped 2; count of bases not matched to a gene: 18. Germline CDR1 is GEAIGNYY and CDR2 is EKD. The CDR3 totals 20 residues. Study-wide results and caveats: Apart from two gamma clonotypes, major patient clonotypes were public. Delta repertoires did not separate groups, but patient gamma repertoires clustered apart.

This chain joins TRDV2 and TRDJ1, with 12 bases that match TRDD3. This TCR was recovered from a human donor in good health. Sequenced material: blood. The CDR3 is CACDPLATGGYNLPTDKLIF. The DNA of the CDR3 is TGTGCCTGTGACCCGCTTGCAACTGGGGGATACAATCTCCCGACCGATAAACTCATCTTT.